This TCR delta chain was captured in a study of Vδ1+ human thymocytes (dated by TCRdb to between 2018 and 2020). With respect to the entire study: mRNA-level TRG and TRD CDR3 repertoires of highly purified Vdelta1+ thymocytes from young children were characterised as a data resource. Validation of the multiplex-based CDR3 amplicon strategy against 5'RACE-based CDR3 amplicon generation methods had been performed previously.

Relative to germline, V is missing 5 bases and J is missing 3 bases, with 15 bases of the junction outside any gene match. Inclusive of the bounding cysteine and phenylalanine, the CDR3 is 17 residues long. This entry keeps only the CDR3 DNA: 51 bases, framed from base 1. CDR1 and CDR2, per the germline V gene, are TSWWSYY and QGS. As for this clone: The antigen it binds to is not known. Base qualities are not provided; no much larger clone lies one nucleotide away.

Overall results and qualifications from the work: Unlike the oligoclonal repertoires in peripheral blood, the thymic TRG and TRD repertoires appeared highly polyclonal, with Gaussian CDR3 length distributions. Even though sort purity was high, approximately 21% of thymic TRD sequences were Vdelta2 (and few were Vdelta3), which was not the case for the peripheral blood Vdelta1+ controls. No clustering by age or sex was observed, so analyses did not stratify donors by these variables. Because unexpected Vdelta2 sequences could lead to misinterpretation of bulk repertoire data, the authors recommended using highly purified populations and validating at the single-cell level. Many TRG clonotypes were found to be shared between donors (up to roughly 7x10^3), whereas TRD repertoires were found to be essentially private (max roughly 100 shared).

RNA extraction was performed with the RNeasy mini kit, and reverse transcription was done with Superscript III. CDR3 amplicons were generated by multiplex PCR with pooled V-gene forward primers and a constant-region reverse primer carrying Illumina adaptor overhangs. After gel purification, the amplicons were indexed with Nextera index primers during eight to nine additional PCR cycles and then purified using AMPure XP beads. Sequencing of libraries was performed on an Illumina MiSeq using paired-end 250 bp reads, dual indexing and an approximately 22% PhiX spike-in. In the source study's methods: Read quality was checked with FastQC, and TRG read pairs were merged using ea-utils fastq-join. Annotation of sequences was performed with IMGT/HighV-QUEST, only productive sequences with unambiguous V-gene assignment were retained, and clonotypes were defined by identical CDR3 sequence. Downstream analysis used VDJtools 1.1.1, tcR 2.2.3, Treemap and vegan Shannon diversity in R 3.4.4. For TCRdb, the public reads were processed anew by CATT, and duplicate DNA sequences were folded into one row. The V and J calls and clone size come from TCRdb's table, not from the authors' own analysis. In all, the sample holds more than 50,000 delta-chain clones, and approximately 16% of those were seen once. The ten largest clones take up roughly 0.37% of the sample.

Thymic samples were depleted of alphabeta T cells, then CD3+ TCRVdelta1+ TCRVdelta2- thymocytes were FACS-sorted. The purity of the sorted Vdelta1+ thymocytes fell between about 97% and 99.6%. Thymic specimens were obtained from about 8 paediatric patients, aged from roughly 5 days to 15 months, who were undergoing corrective cardiac surgery. The thymic tissue was dispersed, and mononuclear cells were isolated using a Histopaque-1077 density gradient. For staining, the antibodies used were anti-TCRVdelta1 clone TS8.2, anti-TCRVdelta2 clone B6, anti-CD3 clone HIT3a and anti-TCRalphabeta clone IP26. This sequence was found in a girl under three years old who had congenital heart surgery. The chain was built from TRDV1 and TRDJ1; TRDD3 matches 7 bases in the middle. Sequencing was carried out using Vdelta1+ gamma-delta thymocytes from the thymus. The cell subset or site label corresponds to: FACS-sorted CD3+ TCRalphabeta- TCRVdelta1+ TCRVdelta2- thymocytes. The CDR3 region: CALGSPGRIRGADKLIF. In nucleotide form, the sequence is TGTGCTCTTGGGTCCCCTGGGCGGATACGCGGGGCCGATAAACTCATCTTT.